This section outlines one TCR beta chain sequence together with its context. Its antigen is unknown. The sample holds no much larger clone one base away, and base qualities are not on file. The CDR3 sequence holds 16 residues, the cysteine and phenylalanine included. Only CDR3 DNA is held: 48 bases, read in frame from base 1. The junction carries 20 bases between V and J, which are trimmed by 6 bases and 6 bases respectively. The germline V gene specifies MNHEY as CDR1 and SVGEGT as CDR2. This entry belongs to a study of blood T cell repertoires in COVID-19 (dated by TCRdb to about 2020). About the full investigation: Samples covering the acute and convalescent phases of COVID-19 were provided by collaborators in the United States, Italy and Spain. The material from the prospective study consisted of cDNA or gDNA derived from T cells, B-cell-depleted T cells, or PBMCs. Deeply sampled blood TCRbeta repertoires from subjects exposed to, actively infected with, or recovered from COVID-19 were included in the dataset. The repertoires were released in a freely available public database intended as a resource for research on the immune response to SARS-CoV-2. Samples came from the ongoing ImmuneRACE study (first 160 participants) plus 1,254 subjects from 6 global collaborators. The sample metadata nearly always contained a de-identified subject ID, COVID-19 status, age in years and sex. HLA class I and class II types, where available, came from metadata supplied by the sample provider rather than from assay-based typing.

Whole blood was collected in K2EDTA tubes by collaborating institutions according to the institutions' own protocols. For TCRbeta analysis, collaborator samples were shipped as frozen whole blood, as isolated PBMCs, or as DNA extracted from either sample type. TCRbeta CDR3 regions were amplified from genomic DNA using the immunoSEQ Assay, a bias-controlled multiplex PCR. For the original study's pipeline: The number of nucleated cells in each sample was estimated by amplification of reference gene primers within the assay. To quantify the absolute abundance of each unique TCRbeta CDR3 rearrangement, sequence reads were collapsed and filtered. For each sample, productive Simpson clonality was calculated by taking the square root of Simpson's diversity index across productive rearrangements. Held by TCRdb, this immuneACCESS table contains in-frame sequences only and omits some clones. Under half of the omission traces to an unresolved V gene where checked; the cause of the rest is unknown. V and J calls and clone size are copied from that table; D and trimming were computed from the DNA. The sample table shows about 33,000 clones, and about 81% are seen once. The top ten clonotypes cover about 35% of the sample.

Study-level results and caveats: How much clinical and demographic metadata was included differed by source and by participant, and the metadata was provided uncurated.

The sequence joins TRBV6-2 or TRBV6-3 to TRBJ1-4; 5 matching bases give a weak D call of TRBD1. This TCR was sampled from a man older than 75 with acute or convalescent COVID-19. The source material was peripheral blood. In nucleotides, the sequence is TGTGCCAGCAGCTCTTACAGGAGGGCCACCGATGAAAAACTGTTTTTT. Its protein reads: CASSSYRRATDEKLFF.